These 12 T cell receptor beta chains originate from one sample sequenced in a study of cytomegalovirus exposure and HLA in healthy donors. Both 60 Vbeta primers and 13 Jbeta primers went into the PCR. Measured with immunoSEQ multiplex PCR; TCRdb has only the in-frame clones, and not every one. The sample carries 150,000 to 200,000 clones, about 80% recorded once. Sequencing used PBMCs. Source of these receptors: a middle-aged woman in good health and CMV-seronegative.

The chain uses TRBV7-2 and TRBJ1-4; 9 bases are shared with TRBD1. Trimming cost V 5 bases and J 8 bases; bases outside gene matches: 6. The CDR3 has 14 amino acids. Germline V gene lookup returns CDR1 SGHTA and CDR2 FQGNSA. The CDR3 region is CASSLDRGLEKLFF. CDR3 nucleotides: TGTGCCAGCAGCCTGGACAGGGGTTTGGAAAAACTGTTTTTT. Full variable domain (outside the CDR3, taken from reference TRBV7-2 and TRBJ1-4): GAGVSQSPSNKVTEKGKDVELRCDPISGHTALYWYRQSLGQGLEFLIYFQGNSAPDKSGLPSDRFSAERTGGSVSTLTIQRTQQEDSAVYLCASSLDRGLEKLFFGSGTQLSVL.

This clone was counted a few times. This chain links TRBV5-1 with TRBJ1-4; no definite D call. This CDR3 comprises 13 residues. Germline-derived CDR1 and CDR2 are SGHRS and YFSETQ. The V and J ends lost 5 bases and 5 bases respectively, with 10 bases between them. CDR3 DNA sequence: TGCGCCAGCAGATTTTCCGGGAATGAAAAACTGTTTTTT. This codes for CASRFSGNEKLFF. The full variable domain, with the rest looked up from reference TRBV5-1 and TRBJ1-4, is KAGVTQTPRYLIKTRGQQVTLSCSPISGHRSVSWYQQTPGQGLQFLFEYFSETQRNKGNFPGRFSGRQFSNSRSEMNVSTLELGDSALYLCASRFSGNEKLFFGSGTQLSVL.

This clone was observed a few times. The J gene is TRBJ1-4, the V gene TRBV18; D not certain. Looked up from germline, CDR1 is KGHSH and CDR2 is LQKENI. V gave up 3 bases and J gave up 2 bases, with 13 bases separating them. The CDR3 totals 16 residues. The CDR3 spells CASSPEAGSTNEKLFF. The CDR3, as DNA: TGTGCCAGCTCACCCGAAGCCGGGTCTACTAATGAAAAACTGTTTTTT.

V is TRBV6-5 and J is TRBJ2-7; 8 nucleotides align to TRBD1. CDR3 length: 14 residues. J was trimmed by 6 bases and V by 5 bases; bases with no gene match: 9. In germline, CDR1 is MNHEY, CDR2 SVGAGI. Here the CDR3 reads CASSPGTGKGEQYV. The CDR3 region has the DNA TGTGCCAGCAGTCCCGGGACAGGAAAAGGCGAGCAGTACGTC.

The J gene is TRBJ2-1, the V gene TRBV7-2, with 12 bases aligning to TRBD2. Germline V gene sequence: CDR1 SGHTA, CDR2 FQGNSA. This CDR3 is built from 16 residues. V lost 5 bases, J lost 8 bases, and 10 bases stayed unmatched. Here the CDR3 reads CASSQGLAGERDEQFF. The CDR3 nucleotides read TGTGCCAGCAGCCAGGGACTAGCGGGCGAGAGGGATGAGCAGTTCTTC.

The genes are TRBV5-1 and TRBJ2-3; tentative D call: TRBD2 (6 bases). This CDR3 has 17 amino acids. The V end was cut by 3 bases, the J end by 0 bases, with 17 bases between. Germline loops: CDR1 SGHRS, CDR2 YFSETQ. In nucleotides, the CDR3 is TGCGCCAGCAGCTACTCCTCTAGCGCAGATAGCACAGATACGCAGTATTTT. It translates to CASSYSSSADSTDTQYF.

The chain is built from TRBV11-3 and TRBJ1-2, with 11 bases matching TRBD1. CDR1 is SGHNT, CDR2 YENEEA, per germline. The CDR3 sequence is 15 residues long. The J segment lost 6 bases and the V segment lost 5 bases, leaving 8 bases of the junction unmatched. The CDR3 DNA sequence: TGTGCCAGCAGCGGGACAGGGGGAAGGGGGAATGGCTACACCTTC. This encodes CASSGTGGRGNGYTF. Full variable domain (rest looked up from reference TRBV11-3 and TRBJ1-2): EAGVVQSPRYKIIEKKQPVAFWCNPISGHNTLYWYLQNLGQGPELLIRYENEEAVDDSQLPKDRFSAERLKGVDSTLKIQPAELGDSAVYLCASSGTGGRGNGYTFGSGTRLTVV.

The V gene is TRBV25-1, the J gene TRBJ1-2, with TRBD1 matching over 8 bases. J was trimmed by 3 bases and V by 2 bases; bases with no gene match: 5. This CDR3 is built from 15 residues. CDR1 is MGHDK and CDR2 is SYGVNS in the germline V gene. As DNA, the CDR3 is TGTGCCAGCAGTGAACCGGGACAGGTTCACTATGGCTACACCTTC. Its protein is CASSEPGQVHYGYTF.

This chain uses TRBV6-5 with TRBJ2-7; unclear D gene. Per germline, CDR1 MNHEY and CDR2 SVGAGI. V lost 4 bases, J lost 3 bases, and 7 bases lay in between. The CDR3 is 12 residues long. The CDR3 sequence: CASSSNSYEQYF. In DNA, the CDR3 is TGTGCCAGCAGTTCGAACAGCTACGAGCAGTACTTC.

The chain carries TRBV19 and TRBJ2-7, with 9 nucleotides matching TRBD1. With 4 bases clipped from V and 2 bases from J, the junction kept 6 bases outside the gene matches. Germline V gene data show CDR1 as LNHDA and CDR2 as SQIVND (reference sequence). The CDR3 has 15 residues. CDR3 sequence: CASSTPGQGAYEQYF. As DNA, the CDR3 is TGTGCCAGTAGTACCCCGGGACAGGGCGCCTACGAGCAGTACTTC.

Here the CDR3 DNA reads TGTGCCAGCAGCCCCGGTCCCGGAGAGCAGTACGTC. Translation gives CASSPGPGEQYV. J is TRBJ2-7 and V is TRBV2; D remains unclear. Germline CDR1 and CDR2: SNHLY and FYNNEI. V lost 6 bases and J 7 bases, leaving 13 bases between the germline ends. The CDR3 spans 12 residues.

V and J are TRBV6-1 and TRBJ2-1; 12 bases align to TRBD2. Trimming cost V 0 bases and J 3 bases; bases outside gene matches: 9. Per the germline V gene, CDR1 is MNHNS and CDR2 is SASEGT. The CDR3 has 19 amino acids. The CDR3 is CASSEARLAGVVGYNEQFF. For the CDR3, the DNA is TGTGCCAGCAGTGAAGCGCGACTAGCGGGAGTAGTAGGCTACAATGAGCAGTTCTTC.